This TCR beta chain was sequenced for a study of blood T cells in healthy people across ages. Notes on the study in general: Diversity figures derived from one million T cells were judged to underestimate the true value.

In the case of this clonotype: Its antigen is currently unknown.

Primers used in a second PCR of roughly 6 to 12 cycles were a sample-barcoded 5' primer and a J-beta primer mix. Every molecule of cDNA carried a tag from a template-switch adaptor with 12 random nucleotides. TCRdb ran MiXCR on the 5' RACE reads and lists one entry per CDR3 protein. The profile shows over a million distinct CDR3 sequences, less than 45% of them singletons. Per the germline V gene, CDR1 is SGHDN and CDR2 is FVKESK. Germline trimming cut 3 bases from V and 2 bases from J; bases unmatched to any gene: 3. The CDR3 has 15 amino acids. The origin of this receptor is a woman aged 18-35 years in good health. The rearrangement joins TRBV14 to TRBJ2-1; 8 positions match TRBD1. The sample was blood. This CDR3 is CASSHGQGAYNEQFF. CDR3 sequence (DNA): TGTGCCAGCAGCCACGGACAGGGAGCCTACAATGAGCAGTTCTTC.